This T cell receptor (beta chain) was identified in a study of T cell responses to AZD1222 COVID-19 vaccine. The table came from immunoSEQ multiplex PCR; TCRdb's copy has only in-frame clones and leaves some out. The sample includes tens of thousands of clones, roughly 87% of them seen just once. Study-level results: All repertoire sampling was performed exclusively after the peak T cell response. Among the donors, most were white British and more were female, and clonal diversity was possibly underestimated. At baseline, just five to seven AZD1222 recipients tested seropositive.

A note on this clone: The antigen is unknown.

This CDR3 spans 16 amino acids. Germline lookup yields CDR1 LGHNA and CDR2 YNFKEQ. V lost 4 bases and J 1 base, leaving 14 bases between the germline ends. Sequenced material: peripheral blood, taken 28 days after the second AZD1222 dose. The TCR sequence derives from an adult who received the AZD1222 COVID-19 vaccine. The chain recombines TRBV4-2 with TRBJ1-3; no definite D call. The CDR3 sequence: CASSPRQAVSGNTIYF. CDR3 DNA: TGTGCCAGCAGCCCCCGGCAGGCCGTATCTGGAAACACCATATATTTT.